This TCR beta chain originates from a study of T-cell memory formation after mild COVID-19. Study-wide results and limits: Some responding clones appeared in pre-infection memory, suggesting cross-reactive memory joined. Of the contracting clones, CD4+ ones lay mainly in CM and EM, and CD8+ ones in EMRA.

Concerning this clonotype itself: Its target is unknown.

TCRdb re-derived calls from the 5' RACE reads in MiXCR, one entry per CDR3 protein. This table has 270,000 or so distinct CDR3 sequences, over 15% appearing once. The CDR3 runs to 16 residues. CDR1 and CDR2 (germline): SEHNR, FQNEAQ (reference sequence). Losses at the gene ends were 4 bases for V and 5 bases for J; bases not matched to a gene: 9. Sequences were obtained from PBMCs or a T cell subset sorted from them (not recorded which). The sequence derives from a man younger than 35 who had mild COVID-19 (a few samples of this study predate the infection). Cell type and time point are not known. The rearrangement joins TRBV7-9 to TRBJ2-3, with TRBD1 matching 10 bases. CDR3 amino acids: CASSSLTGGYKDTQYF. The CDR3 DNA reads TGTGCCAGCAGCTCACTGACAGGGGGCTATAAAGATACGCAGTATTTT.